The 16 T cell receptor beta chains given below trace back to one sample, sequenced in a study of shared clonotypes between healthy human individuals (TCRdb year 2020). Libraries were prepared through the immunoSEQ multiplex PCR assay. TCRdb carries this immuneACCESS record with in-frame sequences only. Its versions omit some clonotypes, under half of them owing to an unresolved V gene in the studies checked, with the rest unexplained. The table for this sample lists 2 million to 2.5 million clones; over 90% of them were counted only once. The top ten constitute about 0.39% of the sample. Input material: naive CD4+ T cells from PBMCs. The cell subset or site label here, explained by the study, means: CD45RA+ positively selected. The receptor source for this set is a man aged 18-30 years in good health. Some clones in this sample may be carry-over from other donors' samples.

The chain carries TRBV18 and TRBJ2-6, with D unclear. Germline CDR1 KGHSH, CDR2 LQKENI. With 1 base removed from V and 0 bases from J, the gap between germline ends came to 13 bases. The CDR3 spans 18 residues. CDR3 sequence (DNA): TGTGCCAGCTCACCACTCCGGTCTTCTCACTCTGGGGCCAACGTCCTGACTTTC. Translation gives CASSPLRSSHSGANVLTF.

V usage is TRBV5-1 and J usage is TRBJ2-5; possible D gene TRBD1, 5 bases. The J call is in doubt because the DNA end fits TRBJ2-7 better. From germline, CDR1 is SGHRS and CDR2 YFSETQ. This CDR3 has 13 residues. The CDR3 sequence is CASSLGQHDEQYF. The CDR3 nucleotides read TGCGCCAGCAGCTTGGGACAGCACGACGAGCAGTACTTC.

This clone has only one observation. The CDR3 loop reads CASSPPGRFSAQYF. Written as DNA, the CDR3 is TGTGCCAGCTCACCGCCGGGCAGGTTCTCCGCCCAGTACTTC. V usage is TRBV18 and J usage is TRBJ2-5; D is undetermined. In germline, CDR1 is KGHSH, CDR2 LQKENI. This CDR3 has 14 residues. The ends were cut back, 3 bases at V and 9 bases at J, with 17 bases in the middle.

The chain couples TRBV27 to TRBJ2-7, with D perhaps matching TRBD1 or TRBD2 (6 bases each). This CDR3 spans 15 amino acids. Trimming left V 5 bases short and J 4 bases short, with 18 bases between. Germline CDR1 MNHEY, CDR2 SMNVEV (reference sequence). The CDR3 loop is CASSPRRDNSYEQYF. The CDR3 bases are TGTGCCAGCAGTCCCCGGAGGGACAATTCGTACGAGCAGTACTTC.

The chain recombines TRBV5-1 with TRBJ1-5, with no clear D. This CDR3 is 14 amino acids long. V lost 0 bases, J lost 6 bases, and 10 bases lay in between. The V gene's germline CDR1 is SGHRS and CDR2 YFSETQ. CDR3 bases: TGCGCCAGCAGCTTGGGTGAGGGTAGTCAGCCCCAGCATTTT. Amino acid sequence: CASSLGEGSQPQHF.

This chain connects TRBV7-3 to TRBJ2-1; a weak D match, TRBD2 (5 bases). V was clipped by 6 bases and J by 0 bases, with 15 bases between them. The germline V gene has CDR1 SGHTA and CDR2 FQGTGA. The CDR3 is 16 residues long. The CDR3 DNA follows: TGTGCCAGCAGTCGACGGACTCCTAGCTCCTACAATGAGCAGTTCTTC. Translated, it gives CASSRRTPSSYNEQFF.

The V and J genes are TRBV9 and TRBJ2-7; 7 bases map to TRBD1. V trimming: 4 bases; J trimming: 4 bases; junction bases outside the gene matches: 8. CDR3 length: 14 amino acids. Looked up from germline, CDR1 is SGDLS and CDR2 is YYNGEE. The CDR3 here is CASSPGQKTYEQYF. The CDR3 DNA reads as TGTGCCAGCAGCCCGGGACAGAAAACTTACGAGCAGTACTTC.

The CDR3 sequence: CASSADTTGGWYEQYF. CDR3 nucleotide sequence: TGTGCCAGCAGCGCAGATACGACAGGGGGCTGGTACGAGCAGTACTTC. The V gene is TRBV9, the J gene TRBJ2-7; 10 bases match TRBD1. J was trimmed by 4 bases and V by 3 bases; bases with no gene match: 10. The CDR3 is made up of 16 amino acids. Germline assignment: CDR1 SGDLS and CDR2 YYNGEE.

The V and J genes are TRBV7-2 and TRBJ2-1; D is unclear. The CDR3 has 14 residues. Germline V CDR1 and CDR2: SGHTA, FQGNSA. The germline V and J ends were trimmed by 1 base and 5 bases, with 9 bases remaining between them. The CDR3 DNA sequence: TGTGCCAGCAGCTTAGGAGCAGGAAACAATGAGCAGTTCTTC. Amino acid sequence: CASSLGAGNNEQFF.

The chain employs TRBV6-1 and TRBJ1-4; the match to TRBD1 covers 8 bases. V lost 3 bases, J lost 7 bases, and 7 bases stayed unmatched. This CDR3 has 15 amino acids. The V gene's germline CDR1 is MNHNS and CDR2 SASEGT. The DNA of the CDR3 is TGTGCCAGCAGTGACCGACAGGGGCGGGGTGAAAAACTGTTTTTT. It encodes CASSDRQGRGEKLFF.

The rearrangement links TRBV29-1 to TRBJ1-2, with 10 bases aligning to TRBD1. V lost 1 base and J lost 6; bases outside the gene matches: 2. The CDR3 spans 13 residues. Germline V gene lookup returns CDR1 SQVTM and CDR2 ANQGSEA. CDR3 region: CSVEGDRGHGYTF. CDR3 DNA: TGCAGCGTTGAAGGGGACAGGGGCCATGGCTACACCTTC.

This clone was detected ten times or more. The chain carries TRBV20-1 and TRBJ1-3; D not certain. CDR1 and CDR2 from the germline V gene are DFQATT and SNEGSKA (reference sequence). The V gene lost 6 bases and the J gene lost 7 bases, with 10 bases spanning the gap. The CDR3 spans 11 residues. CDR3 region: CSAEGGNTIYF. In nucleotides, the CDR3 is TGCAGTGCCGAGGGTGGTAACACCATATATTTT.

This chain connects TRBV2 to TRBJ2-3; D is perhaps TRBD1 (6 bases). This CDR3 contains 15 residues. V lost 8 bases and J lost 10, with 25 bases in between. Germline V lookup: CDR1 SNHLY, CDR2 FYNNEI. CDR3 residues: CASRAGPINGGSQYF. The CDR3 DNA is TGTGCCAGCCGAGCCGGGCCCATAAATGGGGGCTCGCAGTATTTT.

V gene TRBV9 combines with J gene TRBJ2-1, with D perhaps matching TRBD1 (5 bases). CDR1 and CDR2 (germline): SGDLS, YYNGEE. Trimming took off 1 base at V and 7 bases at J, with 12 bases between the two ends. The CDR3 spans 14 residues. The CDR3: CASSVLSQGNEQFF. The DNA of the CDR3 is TGTGCCAGCAGCGTATTGTCCCAGGGAAATGAGCAGTTCTTC.

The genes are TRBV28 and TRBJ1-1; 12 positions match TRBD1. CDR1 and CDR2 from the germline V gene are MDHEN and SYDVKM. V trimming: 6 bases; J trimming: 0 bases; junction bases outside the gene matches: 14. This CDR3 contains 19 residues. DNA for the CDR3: TGTGCCAGCAGCCCCGGGACAGGGGGCTTGAACCTGATGAACACTGAAGCTTTCTTT. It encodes CASSPGTGGLNLMNTEAFF.

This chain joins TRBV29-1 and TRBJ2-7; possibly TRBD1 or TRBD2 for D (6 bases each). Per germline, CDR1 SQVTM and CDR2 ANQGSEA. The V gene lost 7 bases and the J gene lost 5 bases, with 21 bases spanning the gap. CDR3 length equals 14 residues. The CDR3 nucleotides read TGCAGCGCAGCGAGGAACAGGGAGGCCCACGAGCAGTACTTC. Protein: CSAARNREAHEQYF.